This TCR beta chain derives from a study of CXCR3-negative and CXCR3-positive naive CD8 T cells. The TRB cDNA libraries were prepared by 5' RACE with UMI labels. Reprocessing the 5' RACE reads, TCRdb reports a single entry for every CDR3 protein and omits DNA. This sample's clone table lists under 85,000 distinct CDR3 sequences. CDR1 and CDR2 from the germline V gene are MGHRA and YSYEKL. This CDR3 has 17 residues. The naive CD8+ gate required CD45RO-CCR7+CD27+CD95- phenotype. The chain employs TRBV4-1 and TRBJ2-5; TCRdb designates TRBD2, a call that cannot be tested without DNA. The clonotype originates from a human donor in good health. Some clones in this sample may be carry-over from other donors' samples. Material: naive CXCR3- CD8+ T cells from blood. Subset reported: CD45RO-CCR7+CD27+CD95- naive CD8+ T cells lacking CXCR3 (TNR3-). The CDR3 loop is CASSQGFLSGGGETQYF.